This T cell receptor beta chain emerged from a study of cytomegalovirus exposure and HLA in healthy donors. The CDR3 extends over 17 amino acids. V dropped 4 bases and J dropped 4; count of bases not matched to a gene: 5. Germline lookup yields CDR1 SGHDT and CDR2 YYEEEE. PCR amplification relied on 60 Vbeta primers (plus 13 Jbeta primers). TCRdb keeps only in-frame clones here, not all; method: immunoSEQ multiplex PCR. Of roughly 100,000 clones in the sample, 76% were seen once. J is TRBJ2-2 and V is TRBV5-6; 15 bases agree with TRBD2. The TCR sequence derives from a man aged 35 to 55 in good health and CMV-seronegative. Sequencing was done on a sample of PBMCs. The chain's CDR3 is CASSTLGLAGGTGELFF. The CDR3 nucleotides are TGTGCCAGCAGCACCTTGGGACTAGCGGGGGGCACCGGGGAGCTGTTTTTT.